A selection of T cell receptor beta chains follows, all from one sample in a study of blood T cell repertoires in COVID-19. Assay: immunoSEQ multiplex PCR; the TCRdb copy retains only in-frame clones and omits some. The sample holds just under 300,000 clones, about 87% seen once. The sequencing sample was made of peripheral blood. The origin of the receptors is a man in his 70s with acute or convalescent COVID-19. Each CDR3 is given with its conserved first and last residue. D genes are given only for firm matches. Clone size is stated in some rows and not others, as once, few, many or a class when expanded.

D,V,size,J,CDR3,DNA
.,TRBV2,.,TRBJ1-1,CASRQEPTEAFF,TGTGCCAGCAGACAAGAACCCACTGAAGCTTTCTTT
.,TRBV4-1,.,TRBJ2-7,CASSQGDPTYSSYEQYF,TGCGCCAGCAGCCAAGGTGACCCGACGTACAGCTCCTACGAGCAGTACTTC
TRBD2,TRBV4-3,.,TRBJ2-7,CASSQVVAGRYEQYF,TGCGCCAGCAGCCAAGTGGTAGCGGGAAGATACGAGCAGTACTTC
.,TRBV30,few,TRBJ1-2,CAWSPVYGYTF,TGTGCCTGGAGTCCGGTCTATGGCTACACCTTC
TRBD2,TRBV5-4,.,TRBJ2-7,CASSLTSGATYEQYF,TGTGCCAGCAGTCTGACTAGCGGGGCAACCTACGAGCAGTACTTC
TRBD1,TRBV5-6,.,TRBJ2-3,CASSWGQGLDTQYF,TGTGCCAGCAGCTGGGGACAGGGATTAGATACGCAGTATTTT
.,TRBV9,.,TRBJ2-3,CASSVGNSVGTDTQYF,TGTGCCAGCAGCGTAGGGAACAGTGTGGGTACAGATACGCAGTATTTT
.,TRBV19,.,TRBJ1-2,CASSLETRGPYGYTF,TGTGCCAGTAGCCTAGAGACCAGGGGCCCCTATGGCTACACCTTC
.,TRBV11-2,.,TRBJ2-2,CASSPVPIQDTGELFF,TGTGCCAGCAGCCCCGTACCAATCCAGGACACCGGGGAGCTGTTTTTT
TRBD2,TRBV28,.,TRBJ2-7,CATTPGGGYEQYF,TGTGCCACCACACCGGGGGGGGGATACGAGCAGTACTTC
.,TRBV28,.,TRBJ2-5,CATTPQDQETQYF,TGTGCCACCACACCTCAGGACCAAGAGACCCAGTACTTC
.,TRBV5-5,.,TRBJ2-2,CASSLAGGLRTGELFF,TGTGCCAGCAGCTTGGCCGGGGGGCTGCGGACCGGGGAGCTGTTTTTT
.,TRBV5-1,.,TRBJ1-1,CASSPNIDTEAFF,TGCGCCAGCAGCCCGAACATCGACACTGAAGCTTTCTTT
TRBD1,TRBV12-5,.,TRBJ2-1,CASGWDRPPYNEQFF,TGTGCTAGTGGCTGGGACAGGCCCCCCTACAATGAGCAGTTCTTC
.,TRBV4-2,.,TRBJ1-4,CAAGGAATNEKLFF,TGTGCCGCAGGCGGGGCAGCAACTAATGAAAAACTGTTTTTT
.,TRBV21-1,few,TRBJ2-5,CASSPSEGVEGAETQYF,TGTGCCAGCAGCCCTTCGGAAGGCGTGGAGGGGGCAGAGACCCAGTACTTC
.,TRBV5-1,.,TRBJ1-2,CASSAPREGGIDGYTF,TGCGCCAGCAGCGCGCCCCGTGAGGGCGGGATTGATGGCTACACCTTC
.,TRBV10-3,.,TRBJ2-3,CAILQSDTQYF,TGTGCCATCCTACAGTCAGATACGCAGTATTTT
.,TRBV4-2,.,TRBJ1-6,CASSQERMAGVSPLHF,TGTGCCAGCAGCCAAGAGAGAATGGCAGGGGTTTCACCCCTCCACTTT
.,TRBV28,.,TRBJ2-4,CATTIQTGLIQYF,TGTGCCACGACGATACAGACAGGCCTGATTCAGTACTTC
.,TRBV7-6,.,TRBJ2-3,CASSFAGLRDTQYF,TGTGCCAGCAGCTTTGCTGGGCTTCGGGATACGCAGTATTTT
TRBD1,TRBV9,few,TRBJ2-2,CASSPGTGGTGELFF,TGTGCCAGCAGCCCTGGGACAGGGGGGACCGGGGAGCTGTTTTTT
.,TRBV5-4,.,TRBJ2-5,CASSRNSYQETQYF,TGTGCCAGCAGCCGAAACAGTTACCAAGAGACCCAGTACTTC
.,TRBV19,few,TRBJ1-1,CASTWGENTEAFF,TGTGCCAGTACTTGGGGGGAGAACACTGAAGCTTTCTTT
TRBD1,TRBV10-2,.,TRBJ1-1,CASRHRGTREEAFF,TGCGCCAGCAGACACAGGGGTACCAGGGAAGAAGCTTTCTTT
TRBD1,TRBV13,.,TRBJ1-3,CASSSRDRTGGGNTIYF,TGTGCCAGCAGCTCCCGGGACAGGACCGGTGGAGGAAACACCATATATTTT
TRBD2,TRBV7-3,.,TRBJ2-3,CASSSSGGSTDTQYF,TGTGCCAGCAGCTCCAGCGGGGGAAGCACAGATACGCAGTATTTT
.,TRBV27,.,TRBJ1-6,CASSLTGVSYNSPLHF,TGTGCCAGCAGTTTAACGGGGGTCTCCTATAATTCACCCCTCCACTTT